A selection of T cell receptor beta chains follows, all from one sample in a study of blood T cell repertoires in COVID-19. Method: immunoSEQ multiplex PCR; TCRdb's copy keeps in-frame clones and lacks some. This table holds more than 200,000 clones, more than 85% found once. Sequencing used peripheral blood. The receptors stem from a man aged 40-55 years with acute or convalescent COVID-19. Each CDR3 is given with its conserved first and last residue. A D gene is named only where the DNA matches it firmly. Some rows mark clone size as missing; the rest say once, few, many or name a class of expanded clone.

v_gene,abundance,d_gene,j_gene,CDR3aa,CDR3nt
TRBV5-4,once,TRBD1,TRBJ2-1,CASSRRGQGLSEQFF,TGTGCCAGCAGCCGCCGGGGACAGGGTCTGAGTGAGCAGTTCTTC
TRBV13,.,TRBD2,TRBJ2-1,CASSSRGLAGDHYNEQFF,TGTGCCAGCAGTTCCCGTGGACTAGCGGGGGACCACTACAATGAGCAGTTCTTC
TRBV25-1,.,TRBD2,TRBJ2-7,CASKTSGSLLYF,TGTGCCAGCAAAACGAGCGGGAGCCTGCTTTACTTC
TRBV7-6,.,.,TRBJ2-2,CASSPSTGTGELFF,TGTGCCAGCAGCCCCTCCACGGGGACCGGGGAGCTGTTTTTT
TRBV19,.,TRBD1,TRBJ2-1,CASSSGTGGAFEQFF,TGTGCCAGCAGCTCCGGGACAGGGGGCGCATTTGAGCAGTTCTTC
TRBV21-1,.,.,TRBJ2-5,CASSKPRQRQETQYF,TGTGCCAGCAGCAAACCCCGACAGCGACAAGAGACCCAGTACTTC
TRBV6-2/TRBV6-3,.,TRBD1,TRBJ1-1,CASSAGQGAREAFF,TGTGCCAGCAGCGCGGGACAGGGGGCACGGGAAGCTTTCTTT
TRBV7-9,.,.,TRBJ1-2,CASSLGPTGSRGYTF,TGTGCCAGCAGCTTGGGTCCGACAGGTTCCAGGGGCTACACCTTC
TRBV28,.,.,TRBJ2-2,CASSIQGTGELFF,TGTGCCAGCAGTATCCAGGGCACCGGGGAGCTGTTTTTT
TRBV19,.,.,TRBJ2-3,CASSIIAELTDTQYF,TGTGCCAGTAGTATAATAGCGGAGCTTACAGATACGCAGTATTTT
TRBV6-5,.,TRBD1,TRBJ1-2,CASSRDRVYGYTF,TGTGCCAGCAGCCGAGACAGGGTCTATGGCTACACCTTC
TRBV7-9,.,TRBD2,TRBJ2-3,CASRPSGGAPDTQYF,TGTGCCAGCAGGCCAAGCGGGGGGGCTCCAGATACGCAGTATTTT
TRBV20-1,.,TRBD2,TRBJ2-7,CSAARGERQYF,TGCAGTGCTGCCCGGGGGGAAAGGCAGTACTTC
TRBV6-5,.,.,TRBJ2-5,CASSYGLQETQYF,TGTGCCAGCAGTTACGGCCTCCAAGAGACCCAGTACTTC
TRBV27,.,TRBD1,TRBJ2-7,CASSFRGNEQYF,TGTGCCAGCAGTTTCAGGGGGAACGAGCAGTACTTC
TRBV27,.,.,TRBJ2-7,CASSFWRGPYEQYF,TGTGCCAGCAGTTTTTGGCGGGGCCCCTACGAGCAGTACTTC
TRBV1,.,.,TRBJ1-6,CTSSPNREPYNSPLHF,TGCACCAGCAGCCCAAACAGGGAACCCTATAATTCACCCCTCCACTTT
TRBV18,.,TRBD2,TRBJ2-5,CASSPKGLAGGRLQETQYF,TGTGCCAGCTCACCAAAAGGACTAGCGGGGGGACGGTTACAAGAGACCCAGTACTTC
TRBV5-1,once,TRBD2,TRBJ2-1,CASSLPKLAGGNEQFF,TGCGCCAGCAGCCTCCCGAAGCTAGCGGGGGGAAATGAGCAGTTCTTC
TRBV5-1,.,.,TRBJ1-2,CASSLEQPYGYTF,TGCGCCAGCAGCTTGGAACAGCCCTATGGCTACACCTTC